Presented here are 22 T cell receptor beta chains from one specimen sequenced in a study of T cells after yellow fever vaccination. TCRdb passed the 5' RACE reads through MiXCR, listing each CDR3 protein once. The sample contains a few hundred thousand distinct CDR3 sequences, about a sixth of which appear only once. Source: PBMCs, taken 5 days after the first yellow fever vaccination. The receptor source for this set is a young man who received the YFV17D yellow fever vaccine.

V gene TRBV29-1 combines with J gene TRBJ2-7; the match to TRBD1 covers 9 bases. V dropped 1 base and J dropped 3; count of bases not matched to a gene: 13. Germline V gene data show CDR1 as SQVTM and CDR2 as ANQGSEA. CDR3 length equals 17 residues. CDR3 in amino acids: CSVEGDDPDRGYYEQYF. The CDR3 DNA sequence: TGCAGCGTTGAAGGTGACGACCCGGACAGGGGTTACTACGAGCAGTACTTC.

Comments on this clonotype: This may arise from a read error, as a much more abundant clone is one base away. The chain couples TRBV5-1 to TRBJ2-1; tentatively, D is TRBD2 (7 bases). There are 15 residues in the CDR3. Germline values: CDR1 SGHRS, CDR2 YFSETQ. In nucleotides, the CDR3 is TGCGCCAGCAGCTGGGAGGGGGACTCCTACAATGAGCAGCTCTTC. This translates into CASSWEGDSYNEQLF.

CDR3 loop: CSVEAANYGYTF. The CDR3 region has the DNA TGCAGCGTTGAGGCAGCTAACTATGGCTACACCTTC. The chain links TRBV29-1 to TRBJ1-2; D is unclear. The CDR3 covers 12 residues. CDR1 is SQVTM, CDR2 ANQGSEA, per germline. Trimming removed 3 bases from V and 0 bases from J, with 5 bases in between. Combining the CDR3 with reference TRBV29-1 and TRBJ1-2 gives the whole variable domain SAVISQKPSRDICQRGTSLTIQCQVDSQVTMMFWYRQQPGQSLTLIATANQGSEATYESGFVIDKFPISRPNLTFSTLTVSNMSPEDSSIYLCSVEAANYGYTFGSGTRLTVV.

This clonotype was counted between two and nine times. The chain uses TRBV4-3 and TRBJ1-2, with TRBD1 as a possible D gene (5 bases). V was shortened by 4 bases and J by 5 bases, with 17 bases between the two germline ends. In germline, CDR1 is LGHNA, CDR2 YSLEER. The CDR3 totals 15 residues. As DNA, the CDR3 is TGCGCCAGCAGCCGAGCCCTAGAGGGGAATTATGGCTACACCTTC. This sequence encodes CASSRALEGNYGYTF.

This clonotype was found a few times. The chain links TRBV11-2 to TRBJ1-2; D gene unclear. Trimming left V 2 bases short and J 5 bases short, with 9 bases between. Germline V CDR1 and CDR2: SGHAT, FQNNGV. The CDR3 sequence is 13 residues long. The DNA for the CDR3 is TGTGCCAGCAGCTTACAGGAGGGTTATGGCTACACCTTC. It yields the protein CASSLQEGYGYTF.

V and J are TRBV6-2 or TRBV6-3 and TRBJ2-1, with 10 bases aligning to TRBD1. Trimming took 5 bases from V and 8 from J; bases not matched to a gene: 6. CDR3 length: 14 amino acids. Looked up from germline, CDR1 is MNHEY and CDR2 is SVGEGT. CDR3 sequence reads: CASSGGQGKDEQFF. CDR3 bases: TGTGCCAGCAGTGGGGGACAGGGGAAGGATGAGCAGTTCTTC.

This chain connects TRBV20-1 to TRBJ2-1, with 8 bases that match TRBD1. J was trimmed by 3 bases and V by 0 bases; bases with no gene match: 4. The CDR3 is 15 residues long. Germline V gene sequence: CDR1 DFQATT, CDR2 SNEGSKA (reference sequence). The CDR3 protein is CSAREPGGDYNEQFF. The CDR3 DNA reads as TGCAGTGCTAGAGAGCCAGGGGGCGACTACAATGAGCAGTTCTTC.

This clonotype was counted at least ten times. J is TRBJ1-6 and V is TRBV5-1, with D possibly being TRBD1 (6 bases). CDR1 and CDR2 from the germline V gene are SGHRS and YFSETQ. The CDR3 is 17 residues long. The germline V and J ends were trimmed by 4 bases and 5 bases, with 19 bases remaining between them. The CDR3 region has the DNA TGCGCCAGCAGCGAGAGGGGTACAGGGCAAGATAATTCACCCCTCCACTTT. This gives the protein CASSERGTGQDNSPLHF.

This clonotype has ten or more counts. V gene TRBV5-1 combines with J gene TRBJ1-1, with a weak D call TRBD1 (5 bases). Germline V lookup: CDR1 SGHRS, CDR2 YFSETQ. Trimming stripped 1 base from V and 1 base from J, with 8 bases between. The CDR3 covers 14 residues. Here the CDR3 reads CASSLSGGNTEAFF. CDR3 coding DNA: TGCGCCAGCAGCTTGTCGGGGGGGAACACTGAAGCTTTCTTT.

This clonotype was seen a few times. The V and J genes are TRBV28 and TRBJ2-5, with D unclear. Germline V gene lookup returns CDR1 MDHEN and CDR2 SYDVKM. This CDR3 has 13 amino acids. Deletions cut 6 bases from V and 5 bases from J, with 13 bases between. CDR3 protein: CASSSPNGETQYF. In DNA form, the CDR3 reads TGTGCCAGCAGCTCCCCGAACGGGGAGACCCAGTACTTC.

This clonotype was observed at least ten times. The chain has TRBV6-5 and TRBJ1-2; D is ambiguous. The V end lost 6 bases, the J end lost 4 bases, and 6 bases lay between the germline ends. Germline V gene data show CDR1 as MNHEY and CDR2 as SVGAGI. The CDR3 contains 11 residues. CDR3 residues: CASSSTYGYTF. The CDR3 region has the DNA TGTGCCAGCAGCTCGACCTATGGCTACACCTTC.

The chain carries TRBV6-1 and TRBJ2-1; 7 nucleotides match TRBD1. In germline, CDR1 is MNHNS, CDR2 SASEGT. The CDR3 contains 14 residues. The V and J ends lost 6 bases and 7 bases, in that order; junction bases with no gene match: 9. The CDR3 bases are TGTGCCAGCAGCATGTTTGACAGGGCGAATGAGCAGTTCTTC. Its translation is CASSMFDRANEQFF.

This clonotype was picked up many times. The chain joins TRBV7-8 to TRBJ2-3; TRBD1 is a possible D gene (5 bases). There are 15 residues in the CDR3. CDR1 is SGHVS, CDR2 FQNEAQ, per germline. The germline V and J ends were trimmed by 5 bases and 2 bases, with 14 bases remaining between them. The DNA for the CDR3 is TGTGCCAGCAGCGCCTTGACGACAGCCACAGATACGCAGTATTTT. This encodes CASSALTTATDTQYF.

This chain links TRBV20-1 with TRBJ2-5; possible D gene TRBD2, 7 bases. The CDR3 is 13 residues long. V gave up 5 bases and J gave up 4 bases, with 14 bases separating them. The germline gives CDR1 DFQATT, CDR2 SNEGSKA (reference sequence). CDR3 sequence reads: CSAGRGGLETQYF. The CDR3 DNA sequence: TGCAGTGCTGGACGCGGGGGCCTAGAGACCCAGTACTTC.

The J gene is TRBJ1-1, the V gene TRBV5-6; D possibly corresponds to TRBD1 (5 bases). Germline lookup yields CDR1 SGHDT and CDR2 YYEEEE. The ends were cut back, 0 bases at V and 4 bases at J, with 10 bases in the middle. The CDR3 is made up of 14 amino acids. The CDR3 region is CASSLEGVATEAFF. CDR3 sequence (DNA): TGTGCCAGCAGCTTGGAAGGGGTGGCCACTGAAGCTTTCTTT.

This clonotype came up a few times. The V and J genes are TRBV4-3 and TRBJ1-4; 9 positions agree with TRBD1. The CDR3 runs to 16 residues. CDR1 and CDR2 from the germline V gene are LGHNA and YSLEER. V lost 0 bases and J lost 8; bases outside the gene matches: 7. For the CDR3, the DNA is TGCGCCAGCAGCCAAGACGGGACAGGGACCCAAGAAAAACTGTTTTTT. It yields the protein CASSQDGTGTQEKLFF.

This clonotype turned up a few times. The chain recombines TRBV7-2 with TRBJ1-5; D is possibly TRBD1 (5 bases). The CDR3 spans 15 residues. Germline V gene lookup returns CDR1 SGHTA and CDR2 FQGNSA. Trimming took off 5 bases at V and 3 bases at J, with 14 bases between the two ends. CDR3 bases: TGTGCCAGCAGCGCAGCCGGGACCGTCAATCAGCCCCAGCATTTT. Translated: CASSAAGTVNQPQHF.

J is TRBJ2-2 and V is TRBV4-1, with TRBD2 matching 15 bases. From germline, CDR1 is MGHRA and CDR2 YSYEKL. The CDR3 spans 22 residues. V lost 4 bases to trimming and J lost 4 bases; unmatched junction nucleotides: 19. CDR3 coding DNA: TGCGCCAGCAGCCTTCTTCAAATCCGGACTAGCGGGGGGGCCAGGAGCACCGGGGAGCTGTTTTTT. Translated: CASSLLQIRTSGGARSTGELFF.

The gene calls are TRBV5-4 and TRBJ2-2; the match to TRBD2 covers 12 bases. Germline lookup yields CDR1 SGHNT and CDR2 YYREEE (reference sequence). The J segment lost 6 bases and the V segment lost 6 bases, leaving 6 bases of the junction unmatched. The CDR3 extends over 15 amino acids. The CDR3 region is CASNLAGGPAGELFF. Here the CDR3 DNA reads TGTGCCAGCAACCTAGCGGGGGGGCCTGCCGGGGAGCTGTTTTTT.

The chain uses TRBV7-3 and TRBJ2-1; TRBD2 matches 15 bases. Germline loops: CDR1 SGHTA, CDR2 FQGTGA. The CDR3 contains 16 residues. The J segment lost 5 bases and the V segment lost 5 bases, leaving 4 bases of the junction unmatched. CDR3: CASSRTSGGADNEQFF. CDR3 nucleotides: TGTGCCAGCAGCCGGACTAGCGGGGGGGCCGACAATGAGCAGTTCTTC.

In this sample, this clonotype turned up many times. The chain combines TRBV29-1 with TRBJ2-7; 7 nucleotides line up with TRBD2. V was pared by 1 base and J by 7 bases, with 13 bases of the junction left unmatched. This CDR3 comprises 15 residues. The germline gives CDR1 SQVTM, CDR2 ANQGSEA. CDR3 coding DNA: TGCAGCGTTGAAGTCAGCGGGGTGATTTCACGGGAGCAGTACTTC. Translating gives CSVEVSGVISREQYF.

The chain recombines TRBV7-2 with TRBJ1-2; TRBD1 agrees at 9 bases. This CDR3 has 16 residues. CDR1 and CDR2 from the germline V gene are SGHTA and FQGNSA. V lost 5 bases and J lost 2; bases outside the gene matches: 9. The CDR3 sequence: CASSGSGTGKNYGYTF. The CDR3 DNA sequence: TGTGCCAGCAGCGGCTCCGGGACAGGGAAAAACTATGGCTACACCTTC.